Detailed here is one TCR beta chain. No cognate antigen has been identified for it. No much larger clone is present one base from it, and per-base qualities are unavailable. Read against the paper, the sample's treatment or condition label means: over 15 received Ad26.COV2.S at low or high dose, single or two shots; several received placebo; per-sample allocation not given. Repertoires of vaccine and placebo recipients were sequenced from samples collected on day 63 after the first injection. Between 29 July and 7 August 2020, Cohort 1b enrolled some 25 adults aged 18-55 years at one site in Boston, USA. As a vaccine, Ad26.COV2.S was a replication-incompetent adenovirus type 26 vector that expressed a prefusion-stabilized SARS-CoV-2 spike protein derived from the original Wuhan strain. The germline V gene (reference sequence) specifies LNHNV as CDR1 and YYDKDF as CDR2. The CDR3 sequence holds 14 residues, the cysteine and phenylalanine included. Just the 42-base CDR3 DNA is kept, in frame starting at base 1. The trim is 3 bases for V and 0 bases for J, with a gap of 8 bases between the germline ends.

The source of the sample is a study of Ad26.COV2.S vaccination and SARS-CoV-2 variants (dated by TCRdb to about 2021). For the study in its entirety: Donors in the vaccine arm were drawn from COV1001, a multicentre, randomized, double-blind, placebo-controlled phase I-IIa trial testing Ad26.COV2.S in healthy adults. Ad26.COV2.S was administered intramuscularly at 5 x 10^10 or 1 x 10^11 viral particles, either as a single shot or as two shots given 56 days apart. TCRbeta repertoire sequencing was used to assess the specificity and breadth of SARS-CoV-2-reactive T cell receptors after Ad26.COV2.S vaccination. The TCR-sequenced set comprised approximately 32 samples: some 20 Ad26.COV2.S vaccine recipients, 5 placebo recipients and 8 SARS-CoV-2 convalescent individuals. Trial participants were randomized into five groups of five: low-dose or high-dose Ad26.COV2.S given once or twice, or placebo on both occasions. Blinding of investigators to trial group allocation was maintained during experiments and outcome assessment. The paper as a whole reports these results and caveats: The study lacked the statistical power to compare responses across vaccine doses or regimens. Ad26.COV2.S recipients had higher spike-specific TCR breadth than placebo recipients (P = 0.0014). Substantial breadth of spike-specific CD8+ and CD4+ T cell responses was reported after vaccination. According to the authors, total T cell responses may have been underestimated by the TCR breadth and depth analyses. Vaccine and placebo recipients had similar non-spike TCR breadth, a finding consistent with the vaccine containing only spike.

The immunoSEQ Assay was the method used to sequence TCRbeta CDR3 regions. After extraction, genomic DNA underwent amplification by bias-controlled multiplex PCR, followed by high-throughput sequencing. On the authors' methods: To quantify the absolute abundance of every unique TCRbeta CDR3 region, sequences were collapsed and filtered. T cell fraction was estimated by normalizing TCRbeta template counts to usable DNA, with usable DNA measured through amplification of reference genes found in all nucleated cells. Repertoire TCRs were annotated as SARS-CoV-2-specific by exact matching of V gene, CDR3 amino acid sequence and J gene to a known reactive TCR set. MIRA supplied the reference SARS-CoV-2 TCR set, which was filtered for enrichment in COVID-19-positive ImmuneCODE repertoires so that public or cross-reactive TCRs were removed. Drawing on the MIRA antigens, annotated TCRs were analysed further at the level of specific ORF or position within ORF. Depth was the summed frequency of annotated unique rearrangements, while breadth was defined as annotated unique rearrangements over total unique productive rearrangements. Group comparisons of TCR breadth used two-sided Wilcoxon rank-sum tests. Here the immuneACCESS table is served through TCRdb, limited to in-frame sequences with V and J called. Missing clones are a known gap in these copies; in checked studies unresolved V genes cover under half, and the rest lacks a known reason. V and J calls and clone size are copied from that table; D and trimming were computed from the DNA. The sample data list almost 400,000 clones, and 89% of these were observed just once. Of the sample, 1.5% to 2% is held by the ten largest clones.

The V and J segments used are TRBV15 and TRBJ1-2, with no confidently assigned D gene. This TCR was recovered from a person between 18 and 59 years old who received the Ad26.COV2.S COVID-19 vaccine or a placebo. The sequencing here drew on peripheral blood, taken in a trial of Ad26.COV2.S vaccine versus placebo. The bases read TGTGCCACCAGCAGCCCAGAGACTAACTATGGCTACACCTTC. The resulting protein is CATSSPETNYGYTF.